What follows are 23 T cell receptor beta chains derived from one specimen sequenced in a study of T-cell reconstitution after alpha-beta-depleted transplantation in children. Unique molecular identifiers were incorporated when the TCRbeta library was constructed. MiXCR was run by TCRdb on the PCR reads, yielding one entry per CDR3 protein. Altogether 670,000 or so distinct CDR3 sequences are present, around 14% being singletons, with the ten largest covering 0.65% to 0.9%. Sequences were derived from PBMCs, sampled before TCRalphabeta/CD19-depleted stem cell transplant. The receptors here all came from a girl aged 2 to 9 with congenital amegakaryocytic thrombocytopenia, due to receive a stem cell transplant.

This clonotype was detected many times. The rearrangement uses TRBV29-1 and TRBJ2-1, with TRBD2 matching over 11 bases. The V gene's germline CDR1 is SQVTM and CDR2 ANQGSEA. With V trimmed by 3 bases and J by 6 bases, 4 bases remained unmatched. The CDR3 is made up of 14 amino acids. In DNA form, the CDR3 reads TGCAGCGTTGATTTCCTAGCGGGAGGCAATGAGCAGTTCTTC. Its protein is CSVDFLAGGNEQFF.

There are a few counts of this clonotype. For the CDR3, the DNA is TGTGCCAGCAGTCCGGGGGCCGCGGGACAGGGCACAGATACGCAGTATTTT. It yields the protein CASSPGAAGQGTDTQYF. The rearrangement joins TRBV28 to TRBJ2-3; 8 bases fit TRBD1. V shed 5 bases, J shed 1 base, and the junction held 11 bases outside the gene matches. The CDR3 contains 17 residues. Germline lookup yields CDR1 MDHEN and CDR2 SYDVKM.

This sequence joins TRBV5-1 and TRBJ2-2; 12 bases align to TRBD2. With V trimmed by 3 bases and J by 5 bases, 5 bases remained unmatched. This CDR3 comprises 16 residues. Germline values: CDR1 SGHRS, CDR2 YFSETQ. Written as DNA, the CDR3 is TGCGCCAGCAGCTCCTGGACTAGCGGGATGACCGGGGAGCTGTTTTTT. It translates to CASSSWTSGMTGELFF.

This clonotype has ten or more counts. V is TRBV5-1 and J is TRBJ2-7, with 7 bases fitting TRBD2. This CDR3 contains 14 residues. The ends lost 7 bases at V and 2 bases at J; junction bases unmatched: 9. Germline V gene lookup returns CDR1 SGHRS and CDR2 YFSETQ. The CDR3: CASSSSGTAYEQYF. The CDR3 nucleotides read TGCGCCAGCTCTTCTAGCGGAACAGCCTACGAGCAGTACTTC.

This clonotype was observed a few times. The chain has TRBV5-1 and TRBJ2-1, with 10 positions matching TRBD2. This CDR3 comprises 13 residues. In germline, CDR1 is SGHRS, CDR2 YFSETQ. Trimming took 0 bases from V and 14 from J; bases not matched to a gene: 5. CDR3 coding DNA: TGCGCCAGCAGCTTGGCAGCGGGGGGGATCAAGTTCTTC. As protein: CASSLAAGGIKFF.

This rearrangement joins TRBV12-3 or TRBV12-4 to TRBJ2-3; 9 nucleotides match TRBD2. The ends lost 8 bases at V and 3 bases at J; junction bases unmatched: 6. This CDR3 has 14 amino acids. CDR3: CASGREGRTDTQYF. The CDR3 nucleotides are TGTGCCAGCGGGCGGGAGGGCCGAACAGATACGCAGTATTTT.

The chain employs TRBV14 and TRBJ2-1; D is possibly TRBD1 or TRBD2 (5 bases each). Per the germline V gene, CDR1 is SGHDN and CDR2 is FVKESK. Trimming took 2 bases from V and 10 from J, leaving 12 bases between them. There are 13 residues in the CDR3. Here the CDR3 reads CASSQLLGTEQFF. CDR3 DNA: TGTGCCAGCAGCCAACTCCTCGGGACCGAGCAGTTCTTC.

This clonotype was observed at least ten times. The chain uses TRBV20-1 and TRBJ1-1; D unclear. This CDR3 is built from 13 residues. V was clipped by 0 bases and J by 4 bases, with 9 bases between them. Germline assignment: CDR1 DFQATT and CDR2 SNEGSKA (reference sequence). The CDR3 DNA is TGCAGTGCTAGAGAAGCCCGTACCACTGAAGCTTTCTTT. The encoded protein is CSAREARTTEAFF.

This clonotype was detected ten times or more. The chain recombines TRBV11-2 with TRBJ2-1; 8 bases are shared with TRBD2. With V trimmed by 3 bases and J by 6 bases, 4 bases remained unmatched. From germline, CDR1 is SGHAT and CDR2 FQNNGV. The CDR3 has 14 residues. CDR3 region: CASSLPGGANEQFF. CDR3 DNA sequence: TGTGCCAGCAGCTTGCCGGGAGGGGCCAATGAGCAGTTCTTC.

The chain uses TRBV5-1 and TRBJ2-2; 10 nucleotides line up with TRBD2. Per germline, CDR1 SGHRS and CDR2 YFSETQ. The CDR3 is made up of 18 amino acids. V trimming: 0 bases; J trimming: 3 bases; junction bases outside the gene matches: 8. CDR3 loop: CASSLEKAGGPYTGELFF. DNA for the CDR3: TGCGCCAGCAGCTTGGAAAAAGCGGGAGGGCCGTACACCGGGGAGCTGTTTTTT.

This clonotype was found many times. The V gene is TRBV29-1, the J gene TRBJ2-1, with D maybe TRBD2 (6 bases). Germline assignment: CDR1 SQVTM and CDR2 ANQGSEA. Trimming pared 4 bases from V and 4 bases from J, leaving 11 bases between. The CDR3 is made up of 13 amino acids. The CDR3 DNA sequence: TGCAGCGTTGCCTCCGGGACTTACAATGAGCAGTTCTTC. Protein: CSVASGTYNEQFF.

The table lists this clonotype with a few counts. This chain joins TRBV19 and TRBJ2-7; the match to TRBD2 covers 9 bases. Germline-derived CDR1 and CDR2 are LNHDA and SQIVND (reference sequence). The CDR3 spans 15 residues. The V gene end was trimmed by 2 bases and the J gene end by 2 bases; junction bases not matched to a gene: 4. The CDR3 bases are TGTGCCAGTAGTATACGGCTAGCGGGAACCTACGAGCAGTACTTC. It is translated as CASSIRLAGTYEQYF.

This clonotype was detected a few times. The CDR3 loop is CASSSGTLISYEQYF. In DNA form, the CDR3 reads TGTGCCAGCAGCTCCGGGACACTTATTTCCTACGAGCAGTACTTC. The J gene is TRBJ2-7, the V gene TRBV27, with D perhaps TRBD1 (6 bases). CDR3 length: 15 amino acids. V was clipped by 6 bases and J by 1 base, with 16 bases between them. The germline gives CDR1 MNHEY, CDR2 SMNVEV (reference sequence).

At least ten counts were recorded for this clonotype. In DNA, the CDR3 is TGCAGTGCTAGTGGGGGGACTGAAGCTTTCTTT. Protein product: CSASGGTEAFF. The rearrangement links TRBV20-1 to TRBJ1-1; a possible D gene is TRBD1 (5 bases). The CDR3 loop spans 11 amino acids. V was shortened by 3 bases and J by 5 bases, with 7 bases between the two germline ends. Germline CDR1 is DFQATT and CDR2 is SNEGSKA (reference sequence).

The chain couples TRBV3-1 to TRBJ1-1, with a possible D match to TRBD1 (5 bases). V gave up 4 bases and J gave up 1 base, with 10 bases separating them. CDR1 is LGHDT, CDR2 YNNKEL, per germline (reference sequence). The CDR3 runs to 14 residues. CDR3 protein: CASSRDPENTEAFF. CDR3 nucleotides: TGTGCCAGCAGCCGGGACCCCGAGAACACTGAAGCTTTCTTT. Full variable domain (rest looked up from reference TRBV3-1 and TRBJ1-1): DTAVSQTPKYLVTQMGNDKSIKCEQNLGHDTMYWYKQDSKKFLKIMFSYNNKELIINETVPNRFSPKSPDKAHLNLHINSLELGDSAVYFCASSRDPENTEAFFGQGTRLTVV.

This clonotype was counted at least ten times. In DNA, the CDR3 is TGCGCCAGCAGCTTCGGGGACAGGGCGATCGATGGCTACACCTTC. The encoded protein is CASSFGDRAIDGYTF. This chain uses TRBV5-1 with TRBJ1-2; 9 nucleotides align to TRBD1. Germline CDR1 and CDR2: SGHRS and YFSETQ. This CDR3 comprises 15 residues. The J segment lost 6 bases and the V segment lost 2 bases, leaving 8 bases of the junction unmatched.

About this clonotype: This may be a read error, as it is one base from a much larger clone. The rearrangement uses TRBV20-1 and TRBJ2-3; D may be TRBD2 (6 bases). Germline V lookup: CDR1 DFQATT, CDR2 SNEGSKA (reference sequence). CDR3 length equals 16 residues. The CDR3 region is CCARDPTSRYTDTQYF. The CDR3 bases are TGCTGTGCTAGAGATCCCACTAGCCGCTACACAGATACGCAGTATTTT.

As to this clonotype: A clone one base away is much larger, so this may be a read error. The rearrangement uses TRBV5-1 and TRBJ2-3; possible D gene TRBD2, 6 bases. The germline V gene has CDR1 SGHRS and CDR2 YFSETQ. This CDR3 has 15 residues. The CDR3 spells CASSPEGRITVTQYF. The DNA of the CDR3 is TGCGCCAGCAGCCCGGAGGGACGGATCACAGTTACGCAGTATTTT.

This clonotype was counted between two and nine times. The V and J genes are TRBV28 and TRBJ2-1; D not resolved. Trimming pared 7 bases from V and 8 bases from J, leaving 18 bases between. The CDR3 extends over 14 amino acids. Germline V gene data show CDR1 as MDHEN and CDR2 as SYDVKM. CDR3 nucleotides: TGTGCCAGCACCCAAGGTTTACTCCTATATGAGCAGTTCTTC. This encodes CASTQGLLLYEQFF.

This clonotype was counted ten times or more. The chain's CDR3 is CASSFWGDTQYF. The CDR3 coding sequence is TGTGCCAGCAGCTTCTGGGGAGATACGCAGTATTTT. The chain joins TRBV12-3 or TRBV12-4 to TRBJ2-3; D not certain. Trimming removed 6 bases at V and 5 bases at J, with 9 bases between. The CDR3 runs to 12 residues.

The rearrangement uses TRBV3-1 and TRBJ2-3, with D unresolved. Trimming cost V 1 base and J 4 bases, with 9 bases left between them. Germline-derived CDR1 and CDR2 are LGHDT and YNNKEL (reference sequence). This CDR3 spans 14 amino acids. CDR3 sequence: CASSQGLVADTQYF. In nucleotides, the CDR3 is TGTGCCAGCAGCCAAGGGCTAGTTGCAGATACGCAGTATTTT.

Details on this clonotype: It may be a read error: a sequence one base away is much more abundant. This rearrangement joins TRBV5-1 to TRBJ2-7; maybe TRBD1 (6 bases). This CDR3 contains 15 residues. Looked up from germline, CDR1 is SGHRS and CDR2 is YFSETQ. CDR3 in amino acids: CASRVGDMLDYEQSF. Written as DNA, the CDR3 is TGCGCCAGCAGAGTGGGGGACATGTTAGACTACGAGCAGTCCTTC. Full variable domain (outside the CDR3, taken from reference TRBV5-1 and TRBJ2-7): KAGVTQTPRYLIKTRGQQVTLSCSPISGHRSVSWYQQTPGQGLQFLFEYFSETQRNKGNFPGRFSGRQFSNSRSEMNVSTLELGDSALYLCASRVGDMLDYEQSFGPGTRLTVT.

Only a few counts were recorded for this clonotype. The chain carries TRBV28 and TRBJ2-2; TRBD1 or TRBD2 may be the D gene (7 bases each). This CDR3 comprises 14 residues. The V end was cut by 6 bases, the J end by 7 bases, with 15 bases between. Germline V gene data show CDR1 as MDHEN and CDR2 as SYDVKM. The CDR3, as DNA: TGTGCCAGCAGCCCCGCCAGGGGGGGCGGGGAGCTGTTTTTT. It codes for CASSPARGGGELFF.